This TCR beta chain was recorded in a study of T cells expressing NK-cell markers. CDR1 and CDR2 from the germline V gene are DFQATT and SNEGSKA (reference sequence). This CDR3 comprises 15 residues. Reprocessing the 5' RACE reads, TCRdb reports a single entry for every CDR3 protein and omits DNA. Its listing shows 200,000 to 300,000 distinct CDR3 sequences. V usage is TRBV20-1 and J usage is TRBJ1-1. This TCR derives from a man between 18 and 29 years old in good health. The sample consisted of blood T cells: a sorted CD56 or NKG2C T cell subset, CD4+ or CD8+ T cells, or bulk PBMC T cells (not recorded which). The CDR3 is CSARATTGWNTEAFF.